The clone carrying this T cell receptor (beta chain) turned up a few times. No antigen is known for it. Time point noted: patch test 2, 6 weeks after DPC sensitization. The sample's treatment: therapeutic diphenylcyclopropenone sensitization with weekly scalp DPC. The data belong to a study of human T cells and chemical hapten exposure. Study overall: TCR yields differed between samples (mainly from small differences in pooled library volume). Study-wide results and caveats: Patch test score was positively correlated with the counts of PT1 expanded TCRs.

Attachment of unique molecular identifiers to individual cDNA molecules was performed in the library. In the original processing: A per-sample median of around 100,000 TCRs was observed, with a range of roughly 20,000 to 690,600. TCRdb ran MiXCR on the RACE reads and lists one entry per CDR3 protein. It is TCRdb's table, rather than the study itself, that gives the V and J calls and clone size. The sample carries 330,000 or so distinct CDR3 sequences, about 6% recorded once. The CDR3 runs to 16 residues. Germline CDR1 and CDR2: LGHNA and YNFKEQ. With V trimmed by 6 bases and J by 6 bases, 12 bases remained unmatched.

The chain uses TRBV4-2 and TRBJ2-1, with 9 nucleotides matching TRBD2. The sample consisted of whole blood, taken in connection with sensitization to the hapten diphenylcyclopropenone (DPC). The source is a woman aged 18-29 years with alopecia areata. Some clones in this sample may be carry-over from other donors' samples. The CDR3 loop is CASSHCSGGYCNEQFF. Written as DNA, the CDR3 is TGTGCCAGCAGTCACTGTAGCGGGGGTTATTGCAATGAGCAGTTCTTC.